These 16 T cell receptor beta chains came from one sample sequenced in a study of blood T cell repertoires in COVID-19. Sequencing used immunoSEQ multiplex PCR; TCRdb keeps in-frame clones, though not all of them. The data contain roughly 150,000 clones, 84% of them singletons. Specimen: peripheral blood. Every receptor here comes from a woman aged 45 to 65 in a cohort sampled during active or convalescent COVID-19.

This rearrangement joins TRBV10-3 to TRBJ1-1; D is undetermined. This CDR3 spans 13 amino acids. V lost 10 bases, J lost 0 bases, and 12 bases lay in between. Germline V gene sequence: CDR1 ENHRY, CDR2 SYGVKD. This CDR3 reads CATSTRLNTEAFF. The DNA for the CDR3 is TGTGCCACTTCGACAAGGCTGAACACTGAAGCTTTCTTT.

The chain has TRBV5-1 and TRBJ1-5; 9 nucleotides line up with TRBD1. Germline assignment: CDR1 SGHRS and CDR2 YFSETQ. This CDR3 has 14 amino acids. V was pared by 4 bases and J by 2 bases, with 1 base of the junction left unmatched. The CDR3 region is CASSRTGGNQPQHF. CDR3 in DNA: TGCGCCAGCAGCCGGACAGGGGGCAATCAGCCCCAGCATTTT.

This chain links TRBV6-5 with TRBJ1-2; D perhaps matches TRBD1 (5 bases). The germline gives CDR1 MNHEY, CDR2 SVGAGI. V dropped 6 bases and J dropped 4 bases, with 9 bases sitting between them. This CDR3 is built from 12 residues. The CDR3 is CASSGGGYGYTF. The DNA of the CDR3 is TGTGCCAGCAGCGGCGGGGGCTATGGCTACACCTTC.

The table lists this clone with a count of one. The CDR3 protein is CSVATGTGPYNEQFF. The CDR3 region has the DNA TGCAGCGTTGCAACCGGGACAGGGCCTTACAATGAGCAGTTCTTC. The chain is built from TRBV29-1 and TRBJ2-1, with 9 bases matching TRBD1. CDR1 is SQVTM, CDR2 ANQGSEA, per germline. CDR3 length: 15 residues. The V and J ends lost 4 bases and 4 bases, in that order; junction bases with no gene match: 8.

This rearrangement joins TRBV10-3 to TRBJ1-5; D call uncertain. The V end was cut by 2 bases, the J end by 3 bases, with 11 bases between. The CDR3 loop spans 15 amino acids. CDR1 and CDR2 from the germline V gene are ENHRY and SYGVKD. In DNA, the CDR3 is TGTGCCATCAGTGAGACGGGAGAGTTCAATCAGCCCCAGCATTTT. It is translated as CAISETGEFNQPQHF.

As concerns this clone: This CDR3 is also generated by other DNA sequences in the sample. The V gene is TRBV30, the J gene TRBJ1-1, with D possibly matching TRBD1 (6 bases). This CDR3 is built from 13 residues. The V gene's germline CDR1 is GTSNPN and CDR2 SVGIG (reference sequence). The germline V and J ends were trimmed by 1 base and 2 bases, with 8 bases remaining between them. CDR3 nucleotide sequence: TGTGCCTGGAGTGGGACAGCAAACACTGAAGCTTTCTTT. As protein: CAWSGTANTEAFF.

The chain couples TRBV11-2 to TRBJ2-3; 9 bases fit TRBD2. Losses at the gene ends were 5 bases for V and 7 bases for J; bases not matched to a gene: 13. Germline CDR1 SGHAT, CDR2 FQNNGV. The CDR3 runs 16 residues. For the CDR3, the DNA is TGTGCCAGCAGCCATCAGCGGGGGGTCCCTGGGAATACGCAGTATTTT. This codes for CASSHQRGVPGNTQYF.

This sequence joins TRBV7-6 and TRBJ2-2; 14 positions match TRBD2. The ends lost 5 bases at V and 0 bases at J; junction bases unmatched: 5. Germline V gene data show CDR1 as SGHVS and CDR2 as FNYEAQ. CDR3 length: 18 residues. Here the CDR3 DNA reads TGTGCCAGCAGCCCCAGGACTAGCGGGGGGACGAACACCGGGGAGCTGTTTTTT. Amino acids: CASSPRTSGGTNTGELFF.

V is TRBV4-1 and J is TRBJ2-1; 9 nucleotides match TRBD2. CDR3 length: 14 amino acids. V was clipped by 3 bases and J by 7 bases; unmatched bases: 4. CDR1 and CDR2 (germline): MGHRA, YSYEKL. The DNA for the CDR3 is TGCGCCAGCAGCCACAGACTAGCGGAAAATGAGCAGTTCTTC. As protein: CASSHRLAENEQFF.

The sample holds many counts of this clone. This chain's CDR3 is CASSSTGTDWEKLFF. CDR3 DNA sequence: TGTGCCAGCAGCTCTACCGGGACAGACTGGGAAAAACTGTTTTTT. This chain links TRBV7-9 with TRBJ1-4, with 7 bases matching TRBD1. V lost 4 bases to trimming and J lost 8 bases; unmatched junction nucleotides: 10. CDR1 SEHNR and CDR2 FQNEAQ come from the germline V gene (reference sequence). This CDR3 contains 15 residues.

V gene TRBV5-1 combines with J gene TRBJ2-1; weak D call: TRBD1 (6 bases). V lost 6 bases to trimming and J lost 4 bases, with 11 bases between them. Germline V gene lookup returns CDR1 SGHRS and CDR2 YFSETQ. This CDR3 region has 13 residues. This chain's CDR3 is CASTSDRYNEQFF. The DNA of the CDR3 is TGCGCCAGCACCTCGGACAGATACAATGAGCAGTTCTTC. The full variable domain, rest sourced from reference TRBV5-1 and TRBJ2-1, is KAGVTQTPRYLIKTRGQQVTLSCSPISGHRSVSWYQQTPGQGLQFLFEYFSETQRNKGNFPGRFSGRQFSNSRSEMNVSTLELGDSALYLCASTSDRYNEQFFGPGTRLTVL.

The V and J genes are TRBV5-1 and TRBJ2-5; D remains unclear. V was pared by 3 bases and J by 3 bases, with 9 bases between. The CDR3 is 13 residues long. Germline V gene data show CDR1 as SGHRS and CDR2 as YFSETQ. The CDR3 coding sequence is TGCGCCAGCAGCTCCGGGTCTAAAGAGACCCAGTACTTC. This encodes CASSSGSKETQYF.

The rearrangement joins TRBV29-1 to TRBJ2-5; 12 nucleotides line up with TRBD1. Unmatched junction bases numbered 4, after V lost 3 bases and J lost 5 bases. This CDR3 contains 14 residues. CDR1 is SQVTM and CDR2 is ANQGSEA in the germline V gene. This chain's CDR3 is CSVDGTGGAETQYF. The CDR3, as DNA: TGCAGCGTTGACGGGACAGGGGGCGCGGAGACCCAGTACTTC. The complete variable domain, with remaining parts taken from reference TRBV29-1 and TRBJ2-5, reads SAVISQKPSRDICQRGTSLTIQCQVDSQVTMMFWYRQQPGQSLTLIATANQGSEATYESGFVIDKFPISRPNLTFSTLTVSNMSPEDSSIYLCSVDGTGGAETQYFGPGTRLLVL.

V gene TRBV18 combines with J gene TRBJ1-6; 8 bases map to TRBD1. CDR1 is KGHSH and CDR2 is LQKENI in the germline V gene. The J segment lost 5 bases and the V segment lost 3 bases, leaving 6 bases of the junction unmatched. CDR3 length: 16 residues. The CDR3 spells CASSPWTGRDNSPLHF. DNA of the CDR3: TGTGCCAGCTCACCTTGGACAGGGCGTGATAATTCACCCCTCCACTTT.

This clone was seen only once. The chain links TRBV27 to TRBJ2-2; 11 bases are shared with TRBD2. The CDR3 spans 15 residues. Germline CDR1 reads MNHEY; CDR2 reads SMNVEV (reference sequence). The trim removed 6 bases at V and 3 bases at J, leaving 3 bases unmatched. Here the CDR3 DNA reads TGTGCCAGCAGGACTAGCGGGGCGGACACCGGGGAGCTGTTTTTT. It specifies CASRTSGADTGELFF.

This chain joins TRBV7-8 and TRBJ2-1; 10 bases are shared with TRBD2. Looked up from germline, CDR1 is SGHVS and CDR2 is FQNEAQ. This CDR3 region has 18 residues. Trimming took 5 bases from V and 6 from J; bases not matched to a gene: 16. CDR3 nucleotides: TGTGCCAGCAGCCCCGGGGGAGCGGGGGGGTCCAGGGGCAATGAGCAGTTCTTC. Its translation is CASSPGGAGGSRGNEQFF.